This note documents a single T cell receptor (beta chain) sequence. Its antigen is still unknown. Trimming at V came to 2 bases and at J to 3 bases, leaving 4 bases not matched to a gene. Looked up from germline, CDR1 is WSHSY and CDR2 is SAAADI. The CDR3 runs to 16 residues. These data come from a study of shared clonotypes between healthy human individuals. Study details: For every donor, three CD4 naive, three CD4 memory, two CD8 naive and one CD8 memory plates were used.

Study outcomes and limitations: Larger richness was generally estimated for naive than memory subsets.

For every subset, genomic DNA was evenly distributed across several immunoSEQ plates. The method was immunoSEQ multiplex PCR; TCRdb's version includes in-frame clones alone and lacks a portion of them. This table has 2 million to 2.5 million clones, about 94% appearing once. J is TRBJ2-1 and V is TRBV10-2; TRBD2 aligns across 10 bases. This clonotype originated in a man aged 18 to 35 in good health. Sequenced input: naive CD4+ T cells sorted from blood. Subset denoted: CD45RA+ positively selected. The CDR3 reads CASSEAPSGGYNEQFF. The DNA for the CDR3 is TGCGCCAGCAGTGAGGCACCTAGCGGGGGCTACAATGAGCAGTTCTTC.